Below, one T cell receptor (beta chain) is given with its context. What it recognizes is unknown. Unique molecular identifiers were used in preparing the TCRbeta library. TCRdb reprocessed the PCR reads with MiXCR, giving one entry per CDR3 protein. The sample lists a few hundred thousand distinct CDR3 sequences, 27% occurring once. The data were obtained in a study of T-cell reconstitution after alpha-beta-depleted transplantation in children. Study results and caveats: Hyperexpanded clones declined; after one year, newly produced T cells mostly supplied diversity. The origin of alpha-beta T cells about two months after transplant was reportedly several hundred expanded graft clones. The study traced high day-60 TCRbeta diversity in some patients to surviving recipient T cells and thymic progenitors.

The CDR3 totals 15 residues. CDR1 is MNHEY and CDR2 is SMNVEV in the germline V gene (reference sequence). Trimming removed 5 bases at V and 3 bases at J, with 17 bases between. The TCR comes from a boy under three years old with Wiskott-Aldrich syndrome, due to receive a stem cell transplant. The source was PBMCs, collected before TCRalphabeta/CD19-depleted stem cell transplant. The chain joins TRBV27 to TRBJ2-7; perhaps TRBD1 as D (6 bases). CDR3 DNA sequence: TGTGCCAGCAGTCCCACTGGACAGTCTCACTACGAGCAGTACTTC. The encoded protein is CASSPTGQSHYEQYF.